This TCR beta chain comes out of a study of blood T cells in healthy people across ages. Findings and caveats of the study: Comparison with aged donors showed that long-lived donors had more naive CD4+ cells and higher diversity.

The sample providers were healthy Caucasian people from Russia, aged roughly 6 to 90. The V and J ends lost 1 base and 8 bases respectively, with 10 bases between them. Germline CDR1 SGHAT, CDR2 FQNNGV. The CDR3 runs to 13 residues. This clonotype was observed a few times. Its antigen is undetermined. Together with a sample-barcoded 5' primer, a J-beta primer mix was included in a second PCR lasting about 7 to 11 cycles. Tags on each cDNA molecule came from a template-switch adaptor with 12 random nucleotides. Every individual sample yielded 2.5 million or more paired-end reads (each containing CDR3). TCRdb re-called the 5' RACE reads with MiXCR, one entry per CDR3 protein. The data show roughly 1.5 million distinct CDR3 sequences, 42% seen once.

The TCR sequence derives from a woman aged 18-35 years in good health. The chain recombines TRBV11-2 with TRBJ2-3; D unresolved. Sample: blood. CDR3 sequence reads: CASSLVRKRTQYF. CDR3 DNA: TGTGCCAGCAGCTTAGTTCGGAAACGTACGCAGTATTTT.